The T cell receptor beta chain under discussion was sequenced for a study of blood T cells in healthy people across ages. The CDR3 length is 13 residues. With a J-beta primer mix and a sample-barcoded 5' primer, a second PCR ran roughly 6 to 12 cycles. TCRdb analysed the 5' RACE reads with MiXCR anew, one entry per CDR3 protein. The data contain 1,800,000 or so distinct CDR3 sequences, about two fifths of them singletons. A word on this clonotype: A read error may account for a junction end that differs from germline.

This TCR was sampled from a human donor in good health. The material sequenced was blood. This chain joins TRBV12-3 or TRBV12-4 and TRBJ1-2, with TRBD1 matching 9 bases. The CDR3 coding sequence is TGTGCCAGCAGTCTCGGGACAGGGTATGACTACACCTTC. Protein sequence: CASSLGTGYDYTF.